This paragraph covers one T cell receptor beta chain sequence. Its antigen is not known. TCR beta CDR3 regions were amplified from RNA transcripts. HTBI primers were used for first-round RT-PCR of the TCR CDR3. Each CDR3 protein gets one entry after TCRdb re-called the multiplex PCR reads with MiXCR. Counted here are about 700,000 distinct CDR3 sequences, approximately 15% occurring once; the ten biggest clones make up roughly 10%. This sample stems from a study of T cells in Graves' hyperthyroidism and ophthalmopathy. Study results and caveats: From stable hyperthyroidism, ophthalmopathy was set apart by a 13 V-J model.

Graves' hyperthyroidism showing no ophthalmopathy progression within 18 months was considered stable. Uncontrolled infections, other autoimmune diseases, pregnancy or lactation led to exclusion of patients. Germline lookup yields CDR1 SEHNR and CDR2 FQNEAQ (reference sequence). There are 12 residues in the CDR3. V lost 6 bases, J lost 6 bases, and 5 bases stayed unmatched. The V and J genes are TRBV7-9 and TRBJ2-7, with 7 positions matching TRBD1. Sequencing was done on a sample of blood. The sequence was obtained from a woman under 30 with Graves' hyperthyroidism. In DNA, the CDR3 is TGTGCCAGCAGAACAGGGGCAGGCGAGCAGTACTTC. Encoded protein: CASRTGAGEQYF.